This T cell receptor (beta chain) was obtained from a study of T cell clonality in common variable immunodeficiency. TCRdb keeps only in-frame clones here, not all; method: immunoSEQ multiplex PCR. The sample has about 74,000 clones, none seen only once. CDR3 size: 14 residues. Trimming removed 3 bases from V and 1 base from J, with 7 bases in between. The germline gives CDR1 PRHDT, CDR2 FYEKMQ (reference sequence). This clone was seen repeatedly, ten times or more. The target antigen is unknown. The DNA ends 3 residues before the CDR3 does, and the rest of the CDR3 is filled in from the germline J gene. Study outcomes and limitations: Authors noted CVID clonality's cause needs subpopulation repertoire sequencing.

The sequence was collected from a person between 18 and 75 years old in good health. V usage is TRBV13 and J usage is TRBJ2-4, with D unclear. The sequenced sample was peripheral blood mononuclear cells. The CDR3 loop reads CASSLRQAKNIQYF. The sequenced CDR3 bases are TGTGCCAGCAGCTTGAGGCAGGCCAAAAACATT.